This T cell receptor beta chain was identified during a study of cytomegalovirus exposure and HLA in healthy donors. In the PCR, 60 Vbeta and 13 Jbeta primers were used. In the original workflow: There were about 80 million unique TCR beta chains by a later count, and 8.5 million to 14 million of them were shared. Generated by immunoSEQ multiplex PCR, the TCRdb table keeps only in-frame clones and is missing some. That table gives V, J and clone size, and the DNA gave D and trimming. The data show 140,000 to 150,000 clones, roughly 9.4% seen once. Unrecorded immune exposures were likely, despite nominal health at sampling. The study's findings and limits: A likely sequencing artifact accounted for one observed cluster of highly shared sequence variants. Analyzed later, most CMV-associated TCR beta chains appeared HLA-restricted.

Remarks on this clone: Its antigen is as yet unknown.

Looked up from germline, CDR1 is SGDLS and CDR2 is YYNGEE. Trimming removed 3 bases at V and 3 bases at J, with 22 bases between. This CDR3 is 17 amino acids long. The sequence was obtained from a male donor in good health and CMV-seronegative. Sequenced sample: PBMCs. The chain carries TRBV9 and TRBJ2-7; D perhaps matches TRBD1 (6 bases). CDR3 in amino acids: CASSASYSGTSVYEQYF. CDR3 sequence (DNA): TGTGCCAGCAGCGCCTCCTACTCCGGGACATCGGTCTACGAGCAGTACTTC.